These 5 T cell receptor beta chains came from one sample sequenced in a study of CD8 T cells in ankylosing spondylitis. General observations from the study: One TCR beta motif, made up of 7 or 8 highly homologous variants, appeared characteristic of ankylosing spondylitis blood.

The antigens of these receptors remain unknown. MiXCR, applied by TCRdb to the 5' RACE reads, yields one record per CDR3 protein. Of about 340,000 distinct CDR3 sequences in the sample, 8% were seen once. The sequencing input was blood, either unsorted or a sorted T cell fraction (not recorded which). Receptor source: a male donor with ankylosing spondylitis.

V usage is TRBV19 and J usage is TRBJ2-7; no clear D. The germline V and J ends were trimmed by 7 bases and 2 bases, with 9 bases remaining between them. This CDR3 contains 12 residues. CDR1 is LNHDA, CDR2 SQIVND, per germline (reference sequence). The CDR3 DNA reads as TGTGCCAGTAAGGACCGAGCCTACGAGCAGTACTTC. Translated, it gives CASKDRAYEQYF.

This clonotype was counted a few times. This sequence joins TRBV10-3 and TRBJ2-7; possibly TRBD2 for D (6 bases). V lost 6 bases, J lost 4 bases, and 16 bases lay in between. The CDR3 runs to 14 residues. Germline values: CDR1 ENHRY, CDR2 SYGVKD. In DNA, the CDR3 is TGTGCCATCAGAGGGGAGTCCGGGGGATACGAGCAGTACTTC. Protein product: CAIRGESGGYEQYF.

The chain carries TRBV5-4 and TRBJ2-3, with 8 bases lining up with TRBD2. V lost 5 bases to trimming and J lost 0 bases; unmatched junction nucleotides: 5. Germline assignment: CDR1 SGHNT and CDR2 YYREEE (reference sequence). CDR3 length: 15 amino acids. The CDR3 DNA reads TGTGCCAGCAGACCCGGGACTAGGAGCACAGATACGCAGTATTTT. Amino acids: CASRPGTRSTDTQYF.

In this sample, this clonotype turned up a few times. This sequence joins TRBV6-5 and TRBJ2-7, with 10 bases aligning to TRBD2. CDR1 and CDR2 from the germline V gene are MNHEY and SVGAGI. The J segment lost 2 bases and the V segment lost 0 bases, leaving 1 base of the junction unmatched. The CDR3 spans 15 residues. The CDR3 DNA sequence: TGTGCCAGCAGTTACTCCGGACTAGCGGCCTACGAGCAGTACTTC. Translating gives CASSYSGLAAYEQYF.

The V and J genes are TRBV7-2 and TRBJ1-5; no reliable D call. V lost 5 bases to trimming and J lost 0 bases, with 11 bases between them. Germline V gives CDR1 SGHTA, CDR2 FQGNSA. The CDR3 length is 15 residues. This CDR3 reads CASSPIVYSNQPQHF. In nucleotides, the CDR3 is TGTGCCAGCAGCCCTATCGTATATAGCAATCAGCCCCAGCATTTT.